These 10 T cell receptor beta chains came from one sample sequenced in a study of shared clonotypes between healthy human individuals. Profiling relied on immunoSEQ multiplex PCR, and the TCRdb table lists in-frame clones only, not all of them. The sample shows under 1 million clones, about 92% of them seen only once. Terminally differentiated effector memory CD45RA+ cells were excluded by CCR7 positive selection of CD45RO-negative cells. What was sequenced was naive CD8+ T cells sorted from blood. These receptors came from a man between 25 and 39 years old in good health.

V is TRBV4-1 and J is TRBJ2-3; TRBD2 agrees at 12 bases. Germline CDR1 and CDR2: MGHRA and YSYEKL. The J segment lost 4 bases and the V segment lost 1 base, leaving 6 bases of the junction unmatched. This CDR3 spans 17 amino acids. CDR3 in amino acids: CASSQGKTSGSSDTQYF. DNA for the CDR3: TGCGCCAGCAGCCAAGGGAAGACTAGCGGGAGTTCAGATACGCAGTATTTT.

This clone has more than one count but fewer than ten. The same CDR3 also results from other DNA sequences found in this sample. The chain employs TRBV13 and TRBJ1-1, with TRBD1 matching 10 bases. Germline loops: CDR1 PRHDT, CDR2 FYEKMQ (reference sequence). The CDR3 has 15 amino acids. The trim removed 5 bases at V and 1 base at J, leaving 4 bases unmatched. CDR3 sequence: CASSPRDRGNTEAFF. The CDR3 DNA follows: TGTGCCAGCAGCCCCCGGGACAGGGGGAACACTGAAGCTTTCTTT. The variable domain in full, completed from reference TRBV13 and TRBJ1-1, reads AAGVIQSPRHLIKEKRETATLKCYPIPRHDTVYWYQQGPGQDPQFLISFYEKMQSDKGSIPDRFSAQQFSDYHSELNMSSLELGDSALYFCASSPRDRGNTEAFFGQGTRLTVV.

The chain is built from TRBV29-1 and TRBJ1-2; 9 bases are a match to TRBD1. CDR1 is SQVTM and CDR2 is ANQGSEA in the germline V gene. Trimming cost V 5 bases and J 3 bases; bases outside gene matches: 4. The length of the CDR3 is 13 residues. The CDR3 here is CSVPDRGDYGYTF. The DNA of the CDR3 is TGCAGCGTTCCGGACAGGGGAGACTATGGCTACACCTTC.

The J gene is TRBJ2-5, the V gene TRBV15, with TRBD1 identical over 9 bases. Germline CDR1 is LNHNV and CDR2 is YYDKDF (reference sequence). Trimming cost V 8 bases and J 2 bases; bases outside gene matches: 3. The CDR3 has 13 residues. The CDR3 bases are TGTGCCACCCGCGACAGGGGGCAAGAGACCCAGTACTTC. Translating it yields CATRDRGQETQYF.

This chain connects TRBV6-1 to TRBJ2-2, with a weak D call TRBD1 (6 bases). V was clipped by 10 bases and J by 5 bases, with 11 bases between them. CDR1 MNHNS and CDR2 SASEGT come from the germline V gene. There are 12 residues in the CDR3. Here the CDR3 reads CATGQRTGELFF. CDR3 nucleotides: TGTGCCACCGGACAGCGTACCGGGGAGCTGTTTTTT.

This clone has a handful of counts. The chain recombines TRBV25-1 with TRBJ2-1, with 8 bases aligning to TRBD2. V shed 1 base, J shed 7 bases, and the junction held 9 bases outside the gene matches. Germline lookup yields CDR1 MGHDK and CDR2 SYGVNS. The length of the CDR3 is 16 residues. The CDR3 sequence: CASSESGSGKYNEQFF. The CDR3 nucleotides are TGTGCCAGCAGTGAATCGGGTAGCGGGAAATATAATGAGCAGTTCTTC.

J is TRBJ2-1 and V is TRBV27, with D possibly matching TRBD2 (5 bases). This CDR3 comprises 14 residues. Trimming took off 4 bases at V and 8 bases at J, with 15 bases between the two ends. Germline assignment: CDR1 MNHEY and CDR2 SMNVEV (reference sequence). This CDR3 is CASSSLDSDDEQFF. The CDR3 nucleotides are TGTGCCAGCAGTTCGCTGGACTCTGACGATGAGCAGTTCTTC.

The chain carries TRBV4-1 and TRBJ1-1; D may be TRBD1 (5 bases). V was clipped by 0 bases and J by 2 bases, with 10 bases between them. This CDR3 spans 15 amino acids. From germline, CDR1 is MGHRA and CDR2 YSYEKL. Here the CDR3 reads CASSQEWGSNTEAFF. The CDR3 nucleotides read TGCGCCAGCAGCCAAGAGTGGGGCAGTAACACTGAAGCTTTCTTT.

The chain has TRBV5-5 and TRBJ2-7, with 9 positions matching TRBD1. The germline V gene has CDR1 SGHKS and CDR2 YYEKEE (reference sequence). J gave up 9 bases and V 4 bases, and 11 bases lay outside the gene matches. The CDR3 covers 14 residues. CDR3 loop: CASSTGQGGGRQYF. DNA for the CDR3: TGTGCCAGCAGCACGGGACAGGGAGGGGGCCGGCAGTACTTC.

V gene TRBV7-3 combines with J gene TRBJ2-1, with TRBD2 matching over 10 bases. With V trimmed by 4 bases and J by 3 bases, 3 bases remained unmatched. The CDR3 spans 15 residues. Looked up from germline, CDR1 is SGHTA and CDR2 is FQGTGA. CDR3: CASSSGLASYNEQFF. For the CDR3, the DNA is TGTGCCAGCAGCTCGGGACTAGCGAGCTACAATGAGCAGTTCTTC.